Below, 19 T cell receptor beta chains from the same sample are listed, as sequenced in a study of neurological immune-mediated disorders. TCRdb ran MiXCR on the 5' RACE reads and lists one entry per CDR3 protein. The sample lists roughly 38,000 distinct CDR3 sequences; less than 8.5% were seen once. Sequencing was carried out using PBMCs. The receptors were sampled from a woman in her thirties or forties in good health.

This clonotype was observed many times. J is TRBJ2-2 and V is TRBV5-1, with 7 bases that match TRBD1. CDR1 and CDR2 from the germline V gene are SGHRS and YFSETQ. The CDR3 runs to 14 residues. V was pared by 3 bases and J by 4 bases, with 3 bases of the junction left unmatched. CDR3 DNA: TGCGCCAGCAGCTCACAGGGGAGCACCGGGGAGCTGTTTTTT. The encoded protein is CASSSQGSTGELFF.

This clonotype has ten or more counts. The chain joins TRBV7-9 to TRBJ2-1, with D perhaps TRBD1 (6 bases). Germline V gives CDR1 SEHNR, CDR2 FQNEAQ (reference sequence). V lost 0 bases, J lost 7 bases, and 16 bases lay in between. CDR3 length: 16 amino acids. The CDR3 loop reads CASSLAGTSYSNEQFF. The CDR3, as DNA: TGTGCCAGCAGCTTAGCGGGGACATCGTATTCGAATGAGCAGTTCTTC.

This clonotype showed up many times. The chain uses TRBV6-2 or TRBV6-3 and TRBJ2-3, with D perhaps given as TRBD1 or TRBD2 (5 bases each). CDR1 MNHEY and CDR2 SVGEGT come from the germline V gene. The germline V and J ends were trimmed by 6 bases and 2 bases, with 9 bases remaining between them. The CDR3 has 13 amino acids. In DNA form, the CDR3 reads TGTGCCAGCAGCGGGACGGACACAGATACGCAGTATTTT. Amino acids: CASSGTDTDTQYF.

There are many counts of this clonotype. The chain has TRBV30 and TRBJ2-2; no clear D. Per the germline V gene, CDR1 is GTSNPN and CDR2 is SVGIG (reference sequence). The CDR3 extends over 14 amino acids. Trimming removed 6 bases at V and 0 bases at J, with 11 bases between. CDR3 in amino acids: CACARPANTGELFF. For the CDR3, the DNA is TGTGCCTGTGCCCGACCGGCGAACACCGGGGAGCTGTTTTTT.

With respect to this clonotype: One base away lies a much larger clone, so this may be a sequencing read error. The V gene is TRBV12-3 or TRBV12-4, the J gene TRBJ2-2; tentatively, D is TRBD2 (6 bases). This CDR3 contains 12 residues. The V and J ends lost 7 bases and 10 bases respectively, with 13 bases between them. CDR3 nucleotides: TGTGCCAGCATCGGGAGTAACGAGGAGCTGTTTTTT. Residues: CASIGSNEELFF.

In this sample, this clonotype turned up many times. The CDR3 region is CASSTDSQQGGQPQHF. The CDR3 nucleotides are TGTGCCAGCTCAACCGATTCGCAACAGGGCGGACAGCCCCAGCATTTT. The chain is built from TRBV18 and TRBJ1-5; a possible D gene is TRBD1 (6 bases). Germline V gene sequence: CDR1 KGHSH, CDR2 LQKENI. The CDR3 spans 16 residues. Trimming removed 5 bases from V and 7 bases from J, with 21 bases in between.

This clonotype appeared many times. The chain employs TRBV28 and TRBJ2-7, with D possibly being TRBD2 (5 bases). This CDR3 is built from 13 residues. Germline-derived CDR1 and CDR2 are MDHEN and SYDVKM. Trimming stripped 7 bases from V and 7 bases from J, with 17 bases between. CDR3 in amino acids: CASTAGPTGEQYF. The CDR3 DNA is TGTGCCAGCACCGCTGGGCCCACGGGAGAGCAGTACTTC.

This clonotype was counted many times. The chain couples TRBV7-6 to TRBJ1-4; the match to TRBD1 covers 8 bases. CDR1 and CDR2 from the germline V gene are SGHVS and FNYEAQ. This CDR3 comprises 16 residues. V lost 2 bases, J lost 7 bases, and 9 bases stayed unmatched. CDR3: CASSLRTGREGEKLFF. DNA for the CDR3: TGTGCCAGCAGCTTAAGGACAGGGCGGGAAGGTGAAAAACTGTTTTTT. The variable domain in full, with the rest retrieved from reference TRBV7-6 and TRBJ1-4, is GAGVSQSPRYKVTKRGQDVALRCDPISGHVSLYWYRQALGQGPEFLTYFNYEAQQDKSGLPNDRFSAERPEGSISTLTIQRTEQRDSAMYRCASSLRTGREGEKLFFGSGTQLSVL.

Many counts were recorded for this clonotype. The chain recombines TRBV9 with TRBJ1-3; D uncertain. Trimming took 2 bases from V and 0 from J, leaving 9 bases between them. The CDR3 loop spans 15 amino acids. The germline CDR1 and CDR2 sequences are SGDLS and YYNGEE. The DNA for the CDR3 is TGTGCCAGCAGCGTTACGGACCTCTCTGGAAACACCATATATTTT. Protein: CASSVTDLSGNTIYF.

This clonotype was picked up many times. This CDR3 is CASSQGRGMRTDTQYF. CDR3 coding DNA: TGCGCCAGCAGCCAAGGAAGGGGGATGAGGACAGATACGCAGTATTTT. The chain employs TRBV4-1 and TRBJ2-3; maybe TRBD1 (6 bases). Trimming shortened V by 1 base and J by 3 bases, and 14 bases separated the two germline ends. Germline V CDR1 and CDR2: MGHRA, YSYEKL. The CDR3 runs 16 residues.

In this sample, this clonotype turned up many times. This chain joins TRBV20-1 and TRBJ2-7, with TRBD2 matching over 8 bases. Per the germline V gene, CDR1 is DFQATT and CDR2 is SNEGSKA (reference sequence). Trimming removed 2 bases from V and 0 bases from J; junction bases left unmatched: 3. CDR3 length: 14 residues. CDR3 coding DNA: TGCAGTGCTAGAAAGCGGGAGTTCTCCTACGAGCAGTACTTC. Its translation is CSARKREFSYEQYF.

This clonotype has at least ten counts. This chain uses TRBV7-2 with TRBJ1-1, with D tentatively TRBD1 (6 bases). Trimming left V 6 bases short and J 5 bases short, with 19 bases between. The CDR3 loop spans 15 amino acids. Germline V gene lookup returns CDR1 SGHTA and CDR2 FQGNSA. The CDR3 sequence: CASSLDSSQGTEAFF. The CDR3 DNA reads TGTGCCAGCAGTCTTGACTCCTCTCAGGGGACTGAAGCTTTCTTT. The whole variable domain, remainder taken from reference TRBV7-2 and TRBJ1-1, is GAGVSQSPSNKVTEKGKDVELRCDPISGHTALYWYRQSLGQGLEFLIYFQGNSAPDKSGLPSDRFSAERTGGSVSTLTIQRTQQEDSAVYLCASSLDSSQGTEAFFGQGTRLTVV.

This clonotype was detected ten times or more. The chain recombines TRBV5-1 with TRBJ2-1; no definite D call. The CDR3 is 15 residues long. In germline, CDR1 is SGHRS, CDR2 YFSETQ. Trimming shortened V by 6 bases and J by 0 bases, and 13 bases separated the two germline ends. The CDR3 spells CASKAEPSSYNEQFF. For the CDR3, the DNA is TGCGCCAGCAAGGCAGAACCAAGCTCCTACAATGAGCAGTTCTTC.

This clonotype was counted at least ten times. The chain combines TRBV20-1 with TRBJ2-1, with TRBD2 matching over 7 bases. The CDR3 covers 15 residues. V shed 6 bases, J shed 6 bases, and the junction held 14 bases outside the gene matches. Germline V gene sequence: CDR1 DFQATT, CDR2 SNEGSKA (reference sequence). CDR3: CSATSAGEGSNEQFF. DNA for the CDR3: TGCAGTGCGACCTCGGCGGGAGAGGGTTCCAATGAGCAGTTCTTC.

This clonotype was seen at least ten times. V is TRBV20-1 and J is TRBJ1-2; D is unclear. Germline V gene data show CDR1 as DFQATT and CDR2 as SNEGSKA (reference sequence). The length of the CDR3 is 14 residues. The ends were cut back, 5 bases at V and 4 bases at J, with 17 bases in the middle. The CDR3 DNA sequence: TGCAGTGCTCAATCTCGGGATTGGAGCTATGGCTACACCTTC. Protein sequence: CSAQSRDWSYGYTF.

This clonotype is judged medium-sized. The chain joins TRBV28 to TRBJ2-4; 10 bases line up with TRBD2. The ends lost 5 bases at V and 1 base at J; junction bases unmatched: 8. The V gene's germline CDR1 is MDHEN and CDR2 SYDVKM. This CDR3 has 17 residues. The CDR3 region has the DNA TGTGCCAGCAGTCCCTACTCTAGCGGGAGCGCCAAAAACATTCAGTACTTC. Its protein product is CASSPYSSGSAKNIQYF.

The table lists this clonotype with many counts. The chain combines TRBV20-1 with TRBJ2-5, with TRBD2 matching 8 bases. Germline values: CDR1 DFQATT, CDR2 SNEGSKA (reference sequence). The CDR3 consists of 12 residues. Trimming removed 4 bases from V and 5 bases from J; junction bases left unmatched: 3. In nucleotides, the CDR3 is TGCAGTGCTATAGCGGGGATGGAGACCCAGTACTTC. It encodes CSAIAGMETQYF.

In this sample, this clonotype turned up many times. The gene calls are TRBV20-1 and TRBJ1-5; 7 positions match TRBD1. This CDR3 is built from 15 residues. Germline V gene sequence: CDR1 DFQATT, CDR2 SNEGSKA (reference sequence). The V segment lost 2 bases and the J segment 3 bases; nucleotides outside the gene matches: 7. In DNA, the CDR3 is TGCAGTGCTAGAATCCCGGACAGGCCCAATCAGCCCCAGCATTTT. Translation gives CSARIPDRPNQPQHF.

This clonotype has at least ten counts. The chain employs TRBV5-1 and TRBJ1-1; D remains unclear. V lost 1 base and J lost 6, with 7 bases in between. The CDR3 sequence is 12 residues long. Germline CDR1 reads SGHRS; CDR2 reads YFSETQ. The CDR3 protein is CASSLRDSEAFF. CDR3 coding DNA: TGCGCCAGCAGCTTGAGAGATTCTGAAGCTTTCTTT.